The 20 T cell receptor beta chains in this list originate from one sample, sequenced in a study of T-cell reconstitution after alpha-beta-depleted transplantation in children. Unique molecular identifiers were built into the TCRbeta library. TCRdb redid the calling of the PCR reads with MiXCR, one entry per CDR3 protein. Of hundreds of thousands of distinct CDR3 sequences detected, under 13% appear once; the ten largest clones hold about 30%. The specimen comprised PBMCs, sampled before TCRalphabeta/CD19-depleted stem cell transplant. The source of these receptors is a child under two years old with acute myeloid leukemia, due to receive a stem cell transplant.

Note on this clonotype: The junction shows a germline mismatch at one end, possibly a read error. The chain links TRBV20-1 to TRBJ2-2, with TRBD2 matching over 15 bases. This CDR3 has 19 amino acids. Germline-derived CDR1 and CDR2 are DFQATT and SNEGSKA (reference sequence). The CDR3 loop reads CGAAPGLAGGLANTGELFF. The CDR3 nucleotides read TGCGGTGCGGCTCCGGGACTAGCGGGAGGCCTCGCGAACACCGGGGAGCTGTTTTTT.

This clonotype came up many times. The V gene is TRBV5-6, the J gene TRBJ1-1; D is uncertain. Trimming left V 0 bases short and J 0 bases short, with 21 bases between. The CDR3 loop spans 19 amino acids. The germline V gene has CDR1 SGHDT and CDR2 YYEEEE. Written as DNA, the CDR3 is TGTGCCAGCAGCTTGGCGGGCGGGTGGAGGGCTTGGGTGAACACTGAAGCTTTCTTT. Translated, it gives CASSLAGGWRAWVNTEAFF. The full variable domain, in which reference TRBV5-6 and TRBJ1-1 provide the parts outside the CDR3, is DAGVTQSPTHLIKTRGQQVTLRCSPKSGHDTVSWYQQALGQGPQFIFQYYEEEERQRGNFPDRFSGHQFPNYSSELNVNALLLGDSALYLCASSLAGGWRAWVNTEAFFGQGTRLTVV.

This clonotype was found many times. The chain combines TRBV6-2 or TRBV6-3 with TRBJ1-5, with D perhaps matching TRBD1 (5 bases). The V and J ends lost 3 bases and 6 bases respectively, with 12 bases between them. Germline CDR1 is MNHEY and CDR2 is SVGEGT. The length of the CDR3 is 14 residues. In DNA, the CDR3 is TGTGCCAGCAGTTATTCAGGGATGAGTCAGCCCCAGCATTTT. Residues: CASSYSGMSQPQHF.

This clonotype was found many times. This chain uses TRBV25-1 with TRBJ2-1, with D maybe TRBD2 (5 bases). This CDR3 has 16 residues. Between the trimmed V and J ends, which lost 5 bases and 1 base, there was a span of 15 bases. Germline V gives CDR1 MGHDK, CDR2 SYGVNS. CDR3 residues: CASSPSGLISYNEQFF. The CDR3 bases are TGTGCCAGCAGTCCGTCCGGACTGATATCCTACAATGAGCAGTTCTTC.

In this sample, this clonotype turned up many times. The V gene is TRBV28, the J gene TRBJ2-1; unclear D gene. V lost 6 bases and J lost 4, with 13 bases in between. The V gene's germline CDR1 is MDHEN and CDR2 SYDVKM. The CDR3 runs to 14 residues. The CDR3, as DNA: TGTGCCAGCAGCACGATCGGACGTTACAATGAGCAGTTCTTC. Its translation is CASSTIGRYNEQFF.

This clonotype was detected ten times or more. The chain is built from TRBV5-1 and TRBJ2-5; D remains unclear. V was pared by 6 bases and J by 3 bases, with 12 bases between. From germline, CDR1 is SGHRS and CDR2 YFSETQ. This CDR3 is 13 amino acids long. The CDR3 reads CASKPTVKETQYF. The CDR3 bases are TGCGCCAGCAAGCCCACTGTGAAAGAGACCCAGTACTTC.

This clonotype came up many times. The chain recombines TRBV30 with TRBJ2-7, with no clear D. V was pared by 4 bases and J by 2 bases, with 9 bases between. The CDR3 consists of 12 residues. In germline, CDR1 is GTSNPN, CDR2 SVGIG (reference sequence). The CDR3 DNA is TGTGCCTGGACCCTCGGACCCTACGAGCAGTACTTC. Translated: CAWTLGPYEQYF.

Ten or more counts support this clonotype. The chain is built from TRBV27 and TRBJ1-6; D uncertain. This CDR3 is 13 amino acids long. Germline assignment: CDR1 MNHEY and CDR2 SMNVEV (reference sequence). Between the trimmed V and J ends, which lost 2 bases and 3 bases, there was a span of 2 bases. The CDR3 reads CASSLHYNSPLHF. CDR3 DNA: TGTGCCAGCAGTTTACACTATAATTCACCCCTCCACTTT.

This clonotype was observed many times. CDR3 coding DNA: TGCGCCAGCAGCTTGTTGGGGGCGCAGGCTGAAGCTTTCTTT. It codes for CASSLLGAQAEAFF. The chain links TRBV5-1 to TRBJ1-1, with TRBD1 as a possible D gene (6 bases). Germline CDR1 is SGHRS and CDR2 is YFSETQ. V lost 1 base to trimming and J lost 6 bases, with 13 bases between them. The CDR3 consists of 14 residues.

This clonotype was picked up many times. V is TRBV5-1 and J is TRBJ1-2, with a possible D match to TRBD1 (6 bases). Trimming took off 4 bases at V and 2 bases at J, with 9 bases between the two ends. The germline V gene encodes CDR1 SGHRS and CDR2 YFSETQ. The CDR3 spans 13 residues. CDR3 bases: TGCGCCAGCAGCGCCGGGACAAACTATGGCTACACCTTC. As protein: CASSAGTNYGYTF.

This clonotype was observed many times. V and J are TRBV7-2 and TRBJ2-1; D is undetermined. Trimming took 5 bases from V and 2 from J, leaving 19 bases between them. CDR1 SGHTA and CDR2 FQGNSA come from the germline V gene. The CDR3 spans 17 residues. The CDR3 DNA follows: TGTGCCAGCAGCCACCTACCCTCCTTATCAACCTACAATGAGCAGTTCTTC. Translating gives CASSHLPSLSTYNEQFF.

This clonotype was recorded a few times. Written as DNA, the CDR3 is TGTGCCAGCAGCTTACGACAGGGGACTACCCTCCACTTT. Residues: CASSLRQGTTLHF. The rearrangement links TRBV11-3 to TRBJ1-6; 8 bases match TRBD1. The length of the CDR3 is 13 residues. Per germline, CDR1 SGHNT and CDR2 YENEEA. V lost 2 bases, J lost 14 bases, and 5 bases stayed unmatched.

This clonotype was counted many times. The chain joins TRBV20-1 to TRBJ2-2, with 7 bases fitting TRBD1. The CDR3 contains 14 residues. Germline V gene sequence: CDR1 DFQATT, CDR2 SNEGSKA (reference sequence). CDR3: CREGAKTEPGELFF. Here the CDR3 DNA reads TGCCGAGAGGGGGCGAAAACTGAGCCCGGGGAGCTGTTTTTT.

CDR3 sequence reads: CARSLYAGAMADTQYF. In DNA, the CDR3 is TGTGCCAGAAGCTTATATGCGGGAGCAATGGCAGATACGCAGTATTTT. The chain links TRBV5-3 to TRBJ2-3; TRBD2 aligns across 7 bases. TRBV5-3 is recorded as an ORF, its role being uncertain. With 2 bases clipped from V and 4 bases from J, the junction kept 10 bases outside the gene matches. The CDR3 covers 16 residues.

This clonotype was picked up many times. The chain joins TRBV19 to TRBJ1-1, with 9 bases fitting TRBD1. Germline loops: CDR1 LNHDA, CDR2 SQIVND (reference sequence). This CDR3 region has 14 residues. Trimming at V came to 6 bases and at J to 0 bases, leaving 2 bases not matched to a gene. The CDR3 DNA sequence: TGTGCCAGTAGGGACAGGGGATTGAACACTGAAGCTTTCTTT. Its translation: CASRDRGLNTEAFF.

A note on this clonotype: This may stem from a read error, because a much larger clone lies one nucleotide away. This rearrangement joins TRBV7-2 to TRBJ1-5; 9 nucleotides line up with TRBD1. Germline V gene lookup returns CDR1 SGHTA and CDR2 FQGNSA. Trimming cost V 5 bases and J 2 bases; bases outside gene matches: 4. This CDR3 region has 15 residues. The CDR3 loop is CASSQGQGGNQPQHF. The CDR3, as DNA: TGTGCCAGCAGCCAGGGACAGGGCGGCAATCAGCCCCAGCATTTT.

This clonotype was counted at least ten times. The chain carries TRBV20-1 and TRBJ1-6, with TRBD1 identical over 7 bases. J gave up 5 bases and V 4 bases, and 2 bases lay outside the gene matches. Germline CDR1 and CDR2: DFQATT and SNEGSKA (reference sequence). CDR3 length equals 13 residues. CDR3 bases: TGCAGTGCTACCGGGACAGATAATTCACCCCTCCACTTT. This encodes CSATGTDNSPLHF.

Many counts were recorded for this clonotype. The chain joins TRBV10-3 to TRBJ1-2; weak D call: TRBD1 (5 bases). Per germline, CDR1 ENHRY and CDR2 SYGVKD. Trimming shortened V by 10 bases and J by 3 bases, and 9 bases separated the two germline ends. This CDR3 has 11 residues. This CDR3 is CASGTDYGYTF. The CDR3 DNA is TGTGCCAGCGGGACTGACTATGGCTACACCTTC.

This clonotype was seen many times. The chain couples TRBV5-1 to TRBJ2-2; D ambiguous. The V end lost 4 bases, the J end lost 7 bases, and 17 bases lay between the germline ends. Germline CDR1 SGHRS, CDR2 YFSETQ. This CDR3 has 15 amino acids. The chain's CDR3 is CASSADLWADGELFF. The CDR3 DNA is TGCGCCAGCAGCGCCGACCTTTGGGCTGACGGGGAGCTGTTTTTT. Full variable domain (missing parts from reference TRBV5-1 and TRBJ2-2): KAGVTQTPRYLIKTRGQQVTLSCSPISGHRSVSWYQQTPGQGLQFLFEYFSETQRNKGNFPGRFSGRQFSNSRSEMNVSTLELGDSALYLCASSADLWADGELFFGEGSRLTVL.

Ten or more counts support this clonotype. This chain connects TRBV4-2 to TRBJ2-5; TRBD2 aligns across 9 bases. The V and J ends lost 0 bases and 5 bases, in that order; junction bases with no gene match: 4. This CDR3 is built from 15 residues. Germline CDR1 reads LGHNA; CDR2 reads YNFKEQ. The CDR3 region has the DNA TGTGCCAGCAGCCAAGATGGAAGCGGGAGGGAGACCCAGTACTTC. Translated: CASSQDGSGRETQYF.